The entry below describes one T cell receptor (beta chain). Its antigen is currently unknown. The CDR3 is 17 residues long. Germline loops: CDR1 SGDLS, CDR2 YYNGEE. With V trimmed by 0 bases and J by 4 bases, 6 bases remained unmatched. The sample originates from a study of T cells in localized non-small cell lung cancer. This table comes from immunoSEQ multiplex PCR, and its TCRdb copy is limited to in-frame clones, with some not included. In the table there are about 82,000 clones, around 82% of which are singletons. Study outcomes and limitations: It remains possible that heterogeneity exists, since only one tumor region was sequenced. Peak T cell clonality was found in uninvolved adjacent lung, exceeding tumor.

The sequence was obtained from a man aged 35-69 years with stage II squamous cell lung carcinoma. Sequencing was performed on PBMCs, taken before any cancer treatment. This chain joins TRBV9 and TRBJ2-7, with TRBD2 identical over 14 bases. CDR3 sequence: CASSVGGLAGGLYEQYF. In DNA form, the CDR3 reads TGTGCCAGCAGCGTAGGAGGACTAGCGGGGGGCCTTTACGAGCAGTACTTC.